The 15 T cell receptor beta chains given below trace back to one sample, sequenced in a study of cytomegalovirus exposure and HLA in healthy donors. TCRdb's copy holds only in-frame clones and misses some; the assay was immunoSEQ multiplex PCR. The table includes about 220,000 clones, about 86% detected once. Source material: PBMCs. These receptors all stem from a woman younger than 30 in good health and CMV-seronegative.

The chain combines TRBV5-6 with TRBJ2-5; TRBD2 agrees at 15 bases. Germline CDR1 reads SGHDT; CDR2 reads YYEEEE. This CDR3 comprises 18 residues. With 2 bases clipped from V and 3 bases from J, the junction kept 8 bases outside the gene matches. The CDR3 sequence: CASSFGTSGRLYEETQYF. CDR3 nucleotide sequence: TGTGCCAGCAGCTTCGGGACTAGCGGGAGGTTATACGAAGAGACCCAGTACTTC.

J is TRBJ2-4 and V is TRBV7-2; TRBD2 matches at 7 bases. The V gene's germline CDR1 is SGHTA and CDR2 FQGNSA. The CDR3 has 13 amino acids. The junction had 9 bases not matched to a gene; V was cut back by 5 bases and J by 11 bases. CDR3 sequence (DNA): TGTGCCAGCAGCCGGACTAGTGCGGTTGTTCAGTACTTC. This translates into CASSRTSAVVQYF. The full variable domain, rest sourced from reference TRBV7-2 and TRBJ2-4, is GAGVSQSPSNKVTEKGKDVELRCDPISGHTALYWYRQSLGQGLEFLIYFQGNSAPDKSGLPSDRFSAERTGGSVSTLTIQRTQQEDSAVYLCASSRTSAVVQYFGAGTRLSVL.

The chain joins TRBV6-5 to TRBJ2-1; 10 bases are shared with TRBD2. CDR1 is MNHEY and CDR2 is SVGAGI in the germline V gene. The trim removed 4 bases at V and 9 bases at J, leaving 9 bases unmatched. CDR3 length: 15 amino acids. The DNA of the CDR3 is TGTGCCAGCAGTTTGGGACTAGCGTTTTCGGGTGAGCAGTTCTTC. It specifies CASSLGLAFSGEQFF.

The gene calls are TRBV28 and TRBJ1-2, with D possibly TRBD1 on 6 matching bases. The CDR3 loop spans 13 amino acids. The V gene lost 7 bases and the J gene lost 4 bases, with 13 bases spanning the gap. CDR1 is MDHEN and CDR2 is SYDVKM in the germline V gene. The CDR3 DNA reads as TGTGCCAGCACCCCCGGGGGGCCCTATGGCTACACCTTC. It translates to CASTPGGPYGYTF.

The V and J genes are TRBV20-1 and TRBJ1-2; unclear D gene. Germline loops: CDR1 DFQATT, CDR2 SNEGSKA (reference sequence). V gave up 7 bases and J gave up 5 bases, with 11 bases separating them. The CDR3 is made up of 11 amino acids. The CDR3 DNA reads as TGCAGTGTTGAACGTAGATATGGCTACACCTTC. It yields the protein CSVERRYGYTF.

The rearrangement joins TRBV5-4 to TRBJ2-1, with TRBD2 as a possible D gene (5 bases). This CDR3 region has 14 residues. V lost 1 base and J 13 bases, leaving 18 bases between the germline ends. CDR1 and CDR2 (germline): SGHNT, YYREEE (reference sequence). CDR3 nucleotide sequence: TGTGCCAGCAGCTTGCGGGGTTTGCAAAAGGGCCAGTTCTTC. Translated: CASSLRGLQKGQFF.

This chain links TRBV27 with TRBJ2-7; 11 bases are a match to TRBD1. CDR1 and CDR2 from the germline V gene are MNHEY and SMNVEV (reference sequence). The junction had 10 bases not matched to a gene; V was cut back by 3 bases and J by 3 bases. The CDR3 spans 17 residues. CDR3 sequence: CASSFSQGQGVHYEQYF. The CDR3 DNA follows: TGTGCCAGCAGTTTCTCCCAGGGACAGGGGGTGCACTACGAGCAGTACTTC.

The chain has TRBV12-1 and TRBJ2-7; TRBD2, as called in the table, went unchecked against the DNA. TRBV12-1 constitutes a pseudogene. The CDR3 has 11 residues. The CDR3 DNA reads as TGTGCCAACGAGGGCCGCTACGAGCAGTACTTC. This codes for CANEGRYEQYF.

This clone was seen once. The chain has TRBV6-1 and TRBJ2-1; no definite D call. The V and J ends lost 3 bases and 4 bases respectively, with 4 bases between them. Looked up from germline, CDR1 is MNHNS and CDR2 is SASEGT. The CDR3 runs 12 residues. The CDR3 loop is CASSDRYNEQFF. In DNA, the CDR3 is TGTGCCAGCAGTGACCGTTACAATGAGCAGTTCTTC.

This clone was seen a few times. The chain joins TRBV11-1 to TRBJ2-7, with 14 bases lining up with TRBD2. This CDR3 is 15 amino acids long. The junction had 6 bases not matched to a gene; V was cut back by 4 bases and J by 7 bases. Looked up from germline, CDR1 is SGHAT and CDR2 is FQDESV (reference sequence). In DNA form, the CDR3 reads TGTGCCAGCAGCTCGGGACTAGCGGGGGCGGGGGAGCAGTACTTC. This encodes CASSSGLAGAGEQYF.

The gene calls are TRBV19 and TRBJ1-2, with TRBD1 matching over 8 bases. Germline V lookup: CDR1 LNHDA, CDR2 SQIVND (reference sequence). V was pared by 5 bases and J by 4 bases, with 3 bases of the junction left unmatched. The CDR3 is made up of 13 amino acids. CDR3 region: CASSDRGIYGYTF. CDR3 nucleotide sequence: TGTGCCAGTAGTGACAGGGGCATCTATGGCTACACCTTC.

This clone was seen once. The CDR3 DNA reads TGTGCCAGCAGCCTTAGGGGACAGTACAATCAGCCCCAGCATTTT. Translation: CASSLRGQYNQPQHF. This sequence joins TRBV28 and TRBJ1-5; the match to TRBD1 covers 7 bases. Germline loops: CDR1 MDHEN, CDR2 SYDVKM. V was pared by 6 bases and J by 3 bases, with 8 bases of the junction left unmatched. The CDR3 runs 15 residues.

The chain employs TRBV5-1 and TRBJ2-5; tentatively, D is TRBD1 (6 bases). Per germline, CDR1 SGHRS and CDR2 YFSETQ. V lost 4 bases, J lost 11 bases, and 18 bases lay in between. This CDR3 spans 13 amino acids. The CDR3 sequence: CASSAQGSERQYF. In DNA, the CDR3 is TGCGCCAGCAGCGCGCAGGGGTCGGAAAGACAGTACTTC.

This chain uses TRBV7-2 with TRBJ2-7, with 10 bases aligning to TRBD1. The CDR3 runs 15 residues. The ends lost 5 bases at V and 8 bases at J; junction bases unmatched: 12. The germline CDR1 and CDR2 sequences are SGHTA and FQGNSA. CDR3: CASSPVAGQGIQQYF. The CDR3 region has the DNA TGTGCCAGCAGCCCTGTCGCGGGACAGGGGATCCAGCAGTACTTC.

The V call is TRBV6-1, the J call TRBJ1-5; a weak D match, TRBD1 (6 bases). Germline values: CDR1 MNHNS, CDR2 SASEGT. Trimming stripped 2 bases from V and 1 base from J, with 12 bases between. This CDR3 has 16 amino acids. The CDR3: CASSETTGLSNQPQHF. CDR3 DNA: TGTGCCAGCAGTGAAACGACAGGCCTAAGCAATCAGCCCCAGCATTTT.